Presented here are 27 T cell receptor beta chains from one specimen sequenced in a study of cytomegalovirus exposure and HLA in healthy donors. Both 60 Vbeta primers and 13 Jbeta primers went into the PCR. Profiled with immunoSEQ multiplex PCR; TCRdb holds only in-frame clones, not every one. The data hold under 110,000 clones, with roughly four fifths observed a single time. The material sequenced was PBMCs. The receptors were gathered from a man over 45 in good health and CMV-seronegative.

In its sample, this clone was seen a few times. This chain links TRBV7-2 with TRBJ1-5, with 8 bases fitting TRBD1. Germline V gives CDR1 SGHTA, CDR2 FQGNSA. The CDR3 totals 15 residues. V was clipped by 0 bases and J by 7 bases; unmatched bases: 5. CDR3 sequence reads: CASSLANRGSQPQHF. In DNA, the CDR3 is TGTGCCAGCAGCTTAGCAAACAGGGGGTCGCAGCCCCAGCATTTT.

The V gene is TRBV5-4, the J gene TRBJ2-2; D is uncertain. This CDR3 contains 15 residues. V lost 1 base and J 1 base, leaving 8 bases between the germline ends. Germline lookup yields CDR1 SGHNT and CDR2 YYREEE (reference sequence). The CDR3 spells CASSLRQENTGELFF. Written as DNA, the CDR3 is TGTGCCAGCAGCTTGCGGCAGGAGAACACCGGGGAGCTGTTTTTT.

The chain joins TRBV6-1 to TRBJ2-7, with TRBD1 identical over 8 bases. Trimming took 2 bases from V and 8 from J; bases not matched to a gene: 8. CDR3 size: 14 residues. CDR1 and CDR2 from the germline V gene are MNHNS and SASEGT. The DNA of the CDR3 is TGTGCCAGCAGTGAACAGGGGGCAAGTCTCAAGCAGTACTTC. Residues: CASSEQGASLKQYF.

The V gene is TRBV19, the J gene TRBJ2-3, with 7 bases lining up with TRBD2. The CDR3 spans 14 residues. The trim removed 6 bases at V and 1 base at J, leaving 4 bases unmatched. Germline lookup yields CDR1 LNHDA and CDR2 SQIVND (reference sequence). The CDR3, as DNA: TGTGCCAGTAGCCCTCTAGCGGGCACAGATACGCAGTATTTT. Its translation: CASSPLAGTDTQYF.

This sequence joins TRBV7-8 and TRBJ1-2, with D unclear. The germline gives CDR1 SGHVS, CDR2 FQNEAQ. V was shortened by 2 bases and J by 2 bases, with 15 bases between the two germline ends. The CDR3 is 16 amino acids. CDR3 sequence (DNA): TGTGCCAGCAGCTTACCGCCCGTGGGCTCCAACTATGGCTACACCTTC. Translation: CASSLPPVGSNYGYTF.

V gene TRBV10-3 combines with J gene TRBJ1-1; D call uncertain. Germline lookup yields CDR1 ENHRY and CDR2 SYGVKD. V gave up 6 bases and J gave up 3 bases, with 14 bases separating them. The CDR3 has 14 residues. The CDR3 loop reads CAISELSSDTEAFF. CDR3 bases: TGTGCCATCAGCGAATTGTCGTCGGACACTGAAGCTTTCTTT.

The chain recombines TRBV25-1 with TRBJ2-1; the match to TRBD2 covers 7 bases. The CDR3 has 16 residues. Germline CDR1 reads MGHDK; CDR2 reads SYGVNS. Germline trimming cut 5 bases from V and 0 bases from J; bases unmatched to any gene: 7. The DNA of the CDR3 is TGTGCCAGCAGTTCCGAGCGGGGATTCTCCTACAATGAGCAGTTCTTC. This codes for CASSSERGFSYNEQFF.

This chain links TRBV2 with TRBJ1-5, with TRBD1 matching 9 bases. The CDR3 covers 14 residues. Unmatched junction bases numbered 4, after V lost 8 bases and J lost 2 bases. Germline CDR1 is SNHLY and CDR2 is FYNNEI. In DNA, the CDR3 is TGTGCCAGCCGAGACAGGGGGGGCAATCAGCCCCAGCATTTT. Its protein is CASRDRGGNQPQHF. The variable domain in full, with the rest retrieved from reference TRBV2 and TRBJ1-5, is EPEVTQTPSHQVTQMGQEVILRCVPISNHLYFYWYRQILGQKVEFLVSFYNNEISEKSEIFDDQFSVERPDGSNFTLKIRSTKLEDSAMYFCASRDRGGNQPQHFGDGTRLSIL.

The chain couples TRBV4-1 to TRBJ2-2, with 15 nucleotides matching TRBD2. The CDR3 runs 19 residues. CDR1 MGHRA and CDR2 YSYEKL come from the germline V gene. V shed 0 bases and J 6 bases; nucleotides not matched to a gene: 8. CDR3 residues: CASSQEGWRTSGGAGELFF. The CDR3 region has the DNA TGCGCCAGCAGCCAAGAAGGTTGGCGGACTAGCGGGGGGGCCGGGGAGCTGTTTTTT.

The chain joins TRBV6-6 to TRBJ2-3; 8 nucleotides agree with TRBD1. Germline CDR1 and CDR2: MNHNY and SVGAGI (reference sequence). The V gene end was trimmed by 6 bases and the J gene end by 0 bases; junction bases not matched to a gene: 2. CDR3 size: 14 residues. CDR3 nucleotides: TGTGCCAGCAGACGGACAGGGAGCACAGATACGCAGTATTTT. Protein sequence: CASRRTGSTDTQYF.

The chain links TRBV4-1 to TRBJ1-1, with D perhaps matching TRBD1 (5 bases). The CDR3 is made up of 15 amino acids. V lost 1 base to trimming and J lost 5 bases, with 14 bases between them. The V gene's germline CDR1 is MGHRA and CDR2 YSYEKL. CDR3 region: CASSQANLGGTEAFF. Here the CDR3 DNA reads TGCGCCAGCAGCCAAGCGAACCTGGGGGGGACTGAAGCTTTCTTT.

This clone was seen a handful of times. The junction differs from germline at one of its ends, possibly a read error. This chain links TRBV5-4 with TRBJ2-5, with 11 bases fitting TRBD2. The CDR3 spans 14 residues. Germline values: CDR1 SGHNT, CDR2 YYREEE (reference sequence). The CDR3 DNA follows: TGTGCCAGCAGCTTGACTAGCGGGGGTATGACCCTTGACTTC. The encoded protein is CASSLTSGGMTLDF.

The rearrangement uses TRBV19 and TRBJ1-2; a possible D gene is TRBD1 (5 bases). Trimming cost V 7 bases and J 6 bases, with 15 bases left between them. Germline CDR1 and CDR2: LNHDA and SQIVND (reference sequence). CDR3 length: 13 residues. CDR3 DNA sequence: TGTGCCAGTAAATTTAGGGGCCTGGATGGCTACACCTTC. It specifies CASKFRGLDGYTF.

In this sample, this clone turned up once. The chain employs TRBV6-5 and TRBJ2-5; D gene unclear. With 6 bases removed from V and 5 bases from J, the gap between germline ends came to 19 bases. Germline CDR1 and CDR2: MNHEY and SVGAGI. This CDR3 has 15 residues. The CDR3 loop is CASRPWSNAGETQYF. CDR3 coding DNA: TGTGCCAGCAGACCGTGGTCGAACGCCGGGGAGACCCAGTACTTC.

This clone occurred once. V usage is TRBV18 and J usage is TRBJ1-5; TRBD1 matches at 11 bases. J was trimmed by 9 bases and V by 6 bases; bases with no gene match: 10. CDR3 length equals 15 residues. Germline V gives CDR1 KGHSH, CDR2 LQKENI. DNA for the CDR3: TGTGCCAGCTCCCAGGACAGGGGGCAAGAATCGCCCCAGCATTTT. It specifies CASSQDRGQESPQHF.

This chain connects TRBV11-2 to TRBJ2-3; 9 bases agree with TRBD2. The CDR3 totals 15 residues. The V and J ends lost 2 bases and 1 base, in that order; junction bases with no gene match: 1. Germline-derived CDR1 and CDR2 are SGHAT and FQNNGV. The CDR3 is CASSLLAGRTDTQYF. In nucleotides, the CDR3 is TGTGCCAGCAGCTTACTAGCGGGGCGCACAGATACGCAGTATTTT.

The chain couples TRBV7-9 to TRBJ2-1; the match to TRBD2 covers 10 bases. Trimming cost V 2 bases and J 9 bases; bases outside gene matches: 4. CDR1 SEHNR and CDR2 FQNEAQ come from the germline V gene (reference sequence). The CDR3 consists of 14 residues. The CDR3 nucleotides are TGTGCCAGCAGCTTAACTAGCGGGGATGTTGAGCAGTTCTTC. Its translation: CASSLTSGDVEQFF.

J is TRBJ1-6 and V is TRBV27, with TRBD1 matching over 9 bases. The CDR3 sequence is 16 residues long. V shed 3 bases, J shed 7 bases, and the junction held 7 bases outside the gene matches. CDR1 and CDR2 (germline): MNHEY, SMNVEV (reference sequence). This CDR3 reads CASSFTGGLRNSPLHF. The DNA of the CDR3 is TGTGCCAGCAGTTTCACAGGGGGCTTAAGGAATTCACCCCTCCACTTT.

This sequence joins TRBV6-5 and TRBJ1-4; unclear D gene. Germline V CDR1 and CDR2: MNHEY, SVGAGI. The CDR3 contains 13 residues. The V end lost 2 bases, the J end lost 8 bases, and 9 bases lay between the germline ends. The CDR3 DNA follows: TGTGCCAGCAGTTACGGTCTCGAGGAAAAACTGTTTTTT. As protein: CASSYGLEEKLFF.

The genes are TRBV2 and TRBJ2-3; tentative D call: TRBD2 (6 bases). Trimming cost V 4 bases and J 11 bases, with 13 bases left between them. Germline CDR1 reads SNHLY; CDR2 reads FYNNEI. This CDR3 comprises 12 residues. CDR3 in amino acids: CASSVREIMQYF. The CDR3 bases are TGTGCCAGCAGTGTACGGGAGATAATGCAGTATTTT.

This chain connects TRBV19 to TRBJ1-5, with 12 bases that match TRBD1. CDR3 size: 15 residues. Germline loops: CDR1 LNHDA, CDR2 SQIVND (reference sequence). After removal of 4 bases from V and 5 bases from J, the junction contained 3 bases not matched to a gene. CDR3 nucleotide sequence: TGTGCCAGTAGTAGGGGACAGGGGGCAGATCAGCCCCAGCATTTT. It codes for CASSRGQGADQPQHF.

The chain combines TRBV5-1 with TRBJ1-1, with 7 positions matching TRBD1. The V gene end was trimmed by 4 bases and the J gene end by 4 bases; junction bases not matched to a gene: 10. This CDR3 has 15 amino acids. CDR1 is SGHRS, CDR2 YFSETQ, per germline. CDR3 nucleotide sequence: TGCGCCAGCAGCGGGGTCCCCGCAGGGGGCACTGAAGCTTTCTTT. Translated: CASSGVPAGGTEAFF. Variable domain in full (rest from reference TRBV5-1 and TRBJ1-1): KAGVTQTPRYLIKTRGQQVTLSCSPISGHRSVSWYQQTPGQGLQFLFEYFSETQRNKGNFPGRFSGRQFSNSRSEMNVSTLELGDSALYLCASSGVPAGGTEAFFGQGTRLTVV.

This clone has more than one count but fewer than ten. The rearrangement links TRBV19 to TRBJ1-2; 8 nucleotides line up with TRBD1. Germline CDR1 and CDR2: LNHDA and SQIVND (reference sequence). V was pared by 4 bases and J by 0 bases, with 1 base of the junction left unmatched. The CDR3 is 14 amino acids. The CDR3, as DNA: TGTGCCAGTAGTACAGGGGGCGCTAACTATGGCTACACCTTC. Translated, it gives CASSTGGANYGYTF.

The rearrangement joins TRBV18 to TRBJ2-4; 10 nucleotides agree with TRBD1. The CDR3 is 14 residues long. Per germline, CDR1 KGHSH and CDR2 LQKENI. The J segment lost 8 bases and the V segment lost 4 bases, leaving 5 bases of the junction unmatched. The CDR3 DNA reads TGTGCCAGCTCACGGGACAGGGGAGGGGACATTCAGTACTTC. Protein: CASSRDRGGDIQYF.

V gene TRBV5-1 combines with J gene TRBJ2-3; a possible D gene is TRBD1 (6 bases). The CDR3 consists of 15 residues. Per germline, CDR1 SGHRS and CDR2 YFSETQ. With 0 bases removed from V and 3 bases from J, the gap between germline ends came to 11 bases. The CDR3 spells CASSLENRVTDTQYF. CDR3 nucleotide sequence: TGCGCCAGCAGCTTGGAGAACAGGGTGACAGATACGCAGTATTTT.

The CDR3 DNA sequence: TGCAGCGCTCCGACAGGGGATGGAAACACCATATATTTT. This gives the protein CSAPTGDGNTIYF. This chain links TRBV29-1 with TRBJ1-3; 8 nucleotides line up with TRBD1. The CDR3 runs 13 residues. Per the germline V gene, CDR1 is SQVTM and CDR2 is ANQGSEA. The V and J ends lost 7 bases and 3 bases, in that order; junction bases with no gene match: 5.

The V gene is TRBV10-3, the J gene TRBJ2-1, with 7 bases fitting TRBD1. Germline CDR1 is ENHRY and CDR2 is SYGVKD. The CDR3 is made up of 14 amino acids. V lost 7 bases and J lost 1; bases outside the gene matches: 4. DNA of the CDR3: TGTGCCATCAAAGACAGGGAGTCCTACAATGAGCAGTTCTTC. Translation gives CAIKDRESYNEQFF.